Presented here are 4 T cell receptor beta chains from one specimen sequenced in a study of cytomegalovirus exposure and HLA in healthy donors (dated by TCRdb to about 2017). Library generation was performed with the immunoSEQ multiplex PCR assay. TCRdb obtained this table from immuneACCESS and retained in-frame rearrangements with V and J assigned. These tables miss some clones; where compared with another copy, unresolved V genes account for less than half of the shortfall, and the remainder is unexplained. The sample table holds 130,000 or so clones, of which 89% were seen once. The ten largest clones add up to more than 1% of the sample. What was sequenced was PBMCs. The receptors here all came from a woman aged 18-35 years in good health and CMV-seronegative.

CDR3 DNA: TGTGCCAGCAACACCGCTAGATTGAACACTGAAGCTTTCTTT. Its translation is CASNTARLNTEAFF. The genes are TRBV11-2 and TRBJ1-1; no reliable D call. This CDR3 contains 14 residues. V lost 7 bases and J lost 0, with 12 bases in between. Looked up from germline, CDR1 is SGHAT and CDR2 is FQNNGV.

This clone was seen once. This chain joins TRBV1 and TRBJ2-4; TRBD2 reflects the table's D call only, with no check against the DNA. TRBV1 counts as a pseudogene. The CDR3 loop spans 16 amino acids. In DNA, the CDR3 is TGCACCAGCAGCCCAATCAGCGGGGGGAGGTGGGTCATTCAGTACTTC. Its translation: CTSSPISGGRWVIQYF.

The V and J genes are TRBV25-1 and TRBJ1-6; D may be TRBD1 (5 bases). Germline CDR1 and CDR2: MGHDK and SYGVNS. The CDR3 sequence is 18 residues long. V lost 4 bases and J lost 8, with 24 bases in between. The CDR3 region has the DNA TGTGCCAGCAGTGGTCGGCAGGGTGGACAAGCCTTCTATTCACCCCTCCACTTT. It translates to CASSGRQGGQAFYSPLHF. The full variable domain, with the rest looked up from reference TRBV25-1 and TRBJ1-6, is EADIYQTPRYLVIGTGKKITLECSQTMGHDKMYWYQQDPGMELHLIHYSYGVNSTEKGDLSSESTVSRIRTEHFPLTLESARPSHTSQYLCASSGRQGGQAFYSPLHFGNGTRLTVT.

The rearrangement uses TRBV7-2 and TRBJ1-6; D is perhaps TRBD1 (6 bases). V was trimmed by 5 bases and J by 10 bases, leaving 24 bases between them. The CDR3 contains 17 residues. Germline loops: CDR1 SGHTA, CDR2 FQGNSA. The DNA for the CDR3 is TGTGCCAGCAGCCCACACCGGCCCCGGGGGGCGGGCTCACCCCTCCACTTT. Translated, it gives CASSPHRPRGAGSPLHF. The whole variable domain, remainder taken from reference TRBV7-2 and TRBJ1-6, is GAGVSQSPSNKVTEKGKDVELRCDPISGHTALYWYRQSLGQGLEFLIYFQGNSAPDKSGLPSDRFSAERTGGSVSTLTIQRTQQEDSAVYLCASSPHRPRGAGSPLHFGNGTRLTVT.